This TCR beta chain derives from a study of cytomegalovirus exposure and HLA in healthy donors. This CDR3 comprises 14 residues. V was cut by 0 bases and J by 5 bases, with 10 bases left in between. Germline CDR1 is GTSNPN and CDR2 is SVGIG (reference sequence). With 60 Vbeta and 13 Jbeta primers, the PCR was carried out. The repertoire was sequenced with immunoSEQ multiplex PCR; TCRdb's copy has only in-frame clones and lacks some. This table has 150,000 to 200,000 clones, 77% appearing once. This clone has more than one count but fewer than ten. What it recognizes is unknown. General study findings and limits: Immune exposure was documented only through CMV serostatus. The investigators catalogued 180 or so TCR beta chains as cytomegalovirus-associated.

The source material was PBMCs. The V call is TRBV30, the J call TRBJ1-4; D is undetermined. This TCR came from a male donor in good health and CMV-seropositive. The CDR3 coding sequence is TGTGCCTGGAGTGTGGCCACTACAAATGAAAAACTGTTTTTT. Translating it yields CAWSVATTNEKLFF.